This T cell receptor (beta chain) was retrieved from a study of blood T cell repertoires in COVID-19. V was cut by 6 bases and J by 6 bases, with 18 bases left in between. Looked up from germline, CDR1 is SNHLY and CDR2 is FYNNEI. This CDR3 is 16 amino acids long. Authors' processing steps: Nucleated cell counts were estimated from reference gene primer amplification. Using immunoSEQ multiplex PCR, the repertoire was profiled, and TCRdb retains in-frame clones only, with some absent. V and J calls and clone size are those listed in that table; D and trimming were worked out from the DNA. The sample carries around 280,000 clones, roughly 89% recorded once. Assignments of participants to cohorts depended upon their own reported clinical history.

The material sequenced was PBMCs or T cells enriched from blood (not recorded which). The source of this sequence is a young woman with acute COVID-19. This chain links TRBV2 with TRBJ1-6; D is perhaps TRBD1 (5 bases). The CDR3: CASRAGSNIRNSPLHF. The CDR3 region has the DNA TGTGCCAGCAGGGCAGGGTCTAATATCCGTAATTCACCCCTCCACTTT.